This T cell receptor (beta chain) was sequenced during a study of T cell repertoires in cytomegalovirus infection. TCRdb reanalysed the reads using MiXCR and keeps one entry per CDR3 protein. Of fewer than 950,000 distinct CDR3 sequences listed, roughly 33% are singletons. As to this clonotype: Its antigen is unknown.

V was trimmed by 1 base and J by 2 bases, leaving 14 bases between them. Germline V gene data show CDR1 as DFQATT and CDR2 as SNEGSKA (reference sequence). This CDR3 is 16 amino acids long. The chain employs TRBV20-1 and TRBJ2-2, with D perhaps TRBD1 (6 bases). The sequencing here drew on cultured CD8+ T cells from PBMCs, taken from culture after CMV antigen stimulation. This clonotype was sampled from a human donor in good health (CMV status not recorded). Some clones in this sample may be carry-over from other donors' samples. The CDR3 sequence: CSARGWDTPNTGELFF. For the CDR3, the DNA is TGCAGTGCTAGAGGCTGGGACACCCCTAACACCGGGGAGCTGTTTTTT.